The entry that follows covers one T cell receptor (beta chain) sequence. Which antigen it targets is not known. No base quality values were provided; no much bigger clone lies one nucleotide off. The library was made by PCR. The sample was run on an Illumina HiSeq 2000. TCRdb itself trimmed the public reads at Q25 with fastp, ran MiXCR and retained productive beta chains. Each entry merges the rows of one CDR3 protein and shows their most common DNA and genes. Counted in this sample were around 13,000 distinct CDR3 sequences; less than 55% of them appeared once. The ten largest clones add up to about 30% of the sample. This sample stems from a study of tumor-infiltrating lymphocytes in oesophageal squamous cell carcinoma (dated by TCRdb to about 2016). What was sequenced was esophageal tumor tissue. The sequence was collected from a female donor with esophageal squamous cell carcinoma.

The nucleotides are TGCGCCAGCAGCCAAGATGTTGGGCCGGGAAAGGTCCGGTTCTTC. Its amino acids are CASSQDVGPGKVRFF. This receptor chain uses TRBV4-1 and TRBJ2-1; TRBD2 is perhaps the D gene, given 5 matching bases. The junction carries 21 bases between V and J, which are trimmed by 0 bases and 15 bases respectively. According to the germline V gene, CDR1 reads MGHRA and CDR2 reads YSYEKL. From the cysteine up to the phenylalanine, the CDR3 has a length of 15 residues. The sequence is cut down to CDR3 DNA, 45 bases in frame from base 1.